This TCR beta chain emerged from a study of spatial heterogeneity in lung cancer. General study findings and limits: The study found ubiquitous expanded tumor TCRs in blood more at resection than follow-up.

TCRdb reanalysed the 5' RACE reads using MiXCR and keeps one entry per CDR3 protein. The sample holds 10,000 to 15,000 distinct CDR3 sequences, about 18% seen once. This clonotype was found many times. Antigen: not known. Regarding time point: sample taken at primary tumor resection. In each case, whole RNA from tumor, nontumor lung or frozen PBMC was sequenced unsorted. Donors were about 70 untreated early-stage non-small cell lung cancer patients. In germline, CDR1 is SGHRS, CDR2 YFSETQ. V lost 4 bases to trimming and J lost 5 bases, with 19 bases between them. This CDR3 contains 15 residues. The TCR was taken from a male donor with early-stage non-small cell lung cancer. The chain employs TRBV5-1 and TRBJ2-7; D is undetermined. The input for sequencing was PBMCs, taken at surgery. CDR3 loop: CASSPGPGPENEQYF. CDR3 coding DNA: TGCGCCAGCAGCCCCGGCCCGGGCCCCGAAAACGAGCAGTACTTC. Using reference TRBV5-1 and TRBJ2-7 for the parts outside the CDR3, the full variable domain is KAGVTQTPRYLIKTRGQQVTLSCSPISGHRSVSWYQQTPGQGLQFLFEYFSETQRNKGNFPGRFSGRQFSNSRSEMNVSTLELGDSALYLCASSPGPGPENEQYFGPGTRLTVT.